These T cell receptor beta chains were read from a single sample in a study of OX40 agonist ivuxolimab in advanced cancers. Generated by immunoSEQ multiplex PCR, the TCRdb table keeps only in-frame clones and is missing some. This sample has around 140,000 clones, with over 75% found just once. The source material was CD4+ or CD8+ T cells sorted from blood, sampled in a trial of the OX40 agonist ivuxolimab. These receptors were taken from an adult with an advanced solid tumor such as melanoma, head and neck, liver or kidney cancer. The CDR3 runs from the conserved cysteine through the conserved F or W. The order of the fields is clone size, V gene, D gene, J gene, CDR3 DNA, CDR3 protein. D genes are given only for firm matches. The listing skips clone size in some rows; elsewhere it reads once, few, many or a size class.

size: -; V: TRBV28; D: -; J: TRBJ1-3; DNA: TGTGCCAGCAGGCTGGGGACTTTCAGCTCTGGAAACACCATATATTTT; CDR3: CASRLGTFSSGNTIYF
size: -; V: TRBV5-4; D: -; J: TRBJ2-3; DNA: TGTGCCAGCAGCTTGGGTGGAAGTGACACAGATACGCAGTATTTT; CDR3: CASSLGGSDTDTQYF
size: -; V: TRBV5-4; D: TRBD2; J: TRBJ2-1; DNA: TGTGCCAGCAGCTTGAGGAGTAGCGGGAGAGGCGAGCAGTTCTTC; CDR3: CASSLRSSGRGEQFF
size: -; V: TRBV2; D: TRBD2; J: TRBJ2-4; DNA: TGTGCCAGCAGTGAAGCGTCGACTAGCGGGGTCCTAGCCAAAAACATTCAGTACTTC; CDR3: CASSEASTSGVLAKNIQYF
size: -; V: TRBV6-4; D: TRBD1; J: TRBJ2-5; DNA: TGTGCCAGCAGTGACTCTGCAGGGGGCATGGAGACCCAGTACTTC; CDR3: CASSDSAGGMETQYF
size: -; V: TRBV7-3; D: -; J: TRBJ2-7; DNA: TGTGCCAGCAGCTCGGGACCCAATCTGGGCGAGCAGTACTTC; CDR3: CASSSGPNLGEQYF
size: -; V: TRBV7-9; D: -; J: TRBJ2-1; DNA: TGTGCCAGCAGCTTAGAAGGGATTACGCGTGAGCAGTTCTTC; CDR3: CASSLEGITREQFF
size: -; V: TRBV6-5; D: -; J: TRBJ2-2; DNA: TGTGCCAGCAGTTACACAATAACTATCACCGGGGAGCTGTTTTTT; CDR3: CASSYTITITGELFF
size: -; V: TRBV18; D: -; J: TRBJ1-1; DNA: TGTGCCAGCTCACCAACAGTGGAGGGGGGCTACTCTGAAGCTTTCTTT; CDR3: CASSPTVEGGYSEAFF
size: -; V: TRBV4-2; D: -; J: TRBJ2-7; DNA: TGTGCCAGCAGCCAAAGCCACCAGGGCGGCGACGAGCAGTACTTC; CDR3: CASSQSHQGGDEQYF
size: -; V: TRBV13; D: TRBD2; J: TRBJ2-1; DNA: TGTGCCAGCAGCCCAGGGAGACTAGCGGGAGGGTACGGTGAGCAGTTCTTC; CDR3: CASSPGRLAGGYGEQFF
size: -; V: TRBV18; D: -; J: TRBJ1-4; DNA: TGTGCCAGCACGGGGCTTGGCCATGAAAAACTGTTTTTT; CDR3: CASTGLGHEKLFF
size: -; V: TRBV25-1; D: -; J: TRBJ2-3; DNA: TGTGCCAGCAGTGATGGCCCCCCGACAGATACGCAGTATTTT; CDR3: CASSDGPPTDTQYF
size: -; V: TRBV4-1; D: -; J: TRBJ1-4; DNA: TGCGCCAGCAGCCAAGAAACCGGGACAACTAATGAAAAACTGTTTTTT; CDR3: CASSQETGTTNEKLFF
size: -; V: TRBV7-3; D: TRBD1; J: TRBJ2-7; DNA: TGTGCCAGCAGCTTAACAAGCCGGGACAGGGTGAGCTTC; CDR3: CASSLTSRDRVSF
size: once; V: TRBV18; D: TRBD1; J: TRBJ2-3; DNA: TGTGCCAGCTCACCACCAGGGGGCCGCACAGATACGCAGTATTTT; CDR3: CASSPPGGRTDTQYF
size: -; V: TRBV19; D: TRBD1; J: TRBJ1-2; DNA: TGTGCCAGTAGTACCCAGGGACAGGGGAACGGCTACACCTTC; CDR3: CASSTQGQGNGYTF
size: -; V: TRBV5-4; D: -; J: TRBJ1-1; DNA: TGTGCCAGCAGTTCCACGGGGTCTGAAGCTTTCTTT; CDR3: CASSSTGSEAFF
size: -; V: TRBV27; D: TRBD1; J: TRBJ1-2; DNA: TGTGCCAGTTCCCAGGGGGCGAGGTATGGCTACACCTTC; CDR3: CASSQGARYGYTF
size: -; V: TRBV7-8; D: -; J: TRBJ2-1; DNA: TGTGCCAGCAGCCCAGGACAGATAGAGCAGTTCTTC; CDR3: CASSPGQIEQFF
size: -; V: TRBV19; D: -; J: TRBJ2-1; DNA: TGTGCCAGTAGTCTCCGGGGGACAGTGAATGAGCAGTTCTTC; CDR3: CASSLRGTVNEQFF
size: -; V: TRBV18; D: -; J: TRBJ2-1; DNA: TGTGCCAGCTCACCACCTAGCGGAGGCTCCTACAATGAGCAGTTCTTC; CDR3: CASSPPSGGSYNEQFF
size: -; V: TRBV1; D: -; J: TRBJ2-1; DNA: TGCACCAGCAGCCAAGCTAACTGGAGCTCCTACAATGAGCAGTTCTTC; CDR3: CTSSQANWSSYNEQFF
size: -; V: TRBV7-2; D: -; J: TRBJ1-2; DNA: TGTGCCAGCAGCTTAGCGGGACCCACGACTTCTTATGGCTACACCTTC; CDR3: CASSLAGPTTSYGYTF
size: -; V: TRBV28; D: -; J: TRBJ1-4; DNA: TGTGCCAGCAGTTTCTGGAGACACAGTGAAAAACTGTTTTTT; CDR3: CASSFWRHSEKLFF
size: once; V: TRBV11-2; D: -; J: TRBJ2-2; DNA: TGTGCCAGCAGCTTAAACGCAGGGTCCACCGGGGAGCTGTTTTTT; CDR3: CASSLNAGSTGELFF
size: once; V: TRBV5-1; D: TRBD1; J: TRBJ1-2; DNA: TGCGCCAGCAGCTTGGAACCGGGACAGAGAAACTATGGCTACACCTTC; CDR3: CASSLEPGQRNYGYTF
size: -; V: TRBV19; D: TRBD1; J: TRBJ1-5; DNA: TGTGCCAGTAGTAGAAACGCCGGGACAGGGGGGTATAGCAATCAGCCCCAGCATTTT; CDR3: CASSRNAGTGGYSNQPQHF
size: -; V: TRBV14; D: -; J: TRBJ2-6; DNA: TGTGCCAGCAGCCTAAGGGGAGGCCCTGGGGCCAACGTCCTGACTTTC; CDR3: CASSLRGGPGANVLTF
size: -; V: TRBV5-1; D: -; J: TRBJ1-2; DNA: TGCGCCAGCAGCTTCCCGGACAGCACCGCGGGCTATGGCTACACCTTC; CDR3: CASSFPDSTAGYGYTF
size: -; V: TRBV9; D: TRBD1; J: TRBJ2-7; DNA: TGTGCCAGCAGCGCTTCTGGACAGGGCTACGAGCAGTACTTC; CDR3: CASSASGQGYEQYF
size: -; V: TRBV6-5; D: TRBD1; J: TRBJ1-2; DNA: TGTGCCAGCAGTTACGTGGGACAGGGGGTCGGCTATGGCTACACCTTC; CDR3: CASSYVGQGVGYGYTF
size: -; V: TRBV6-1; D: TRBD1; J: TRBJ2-1; DNA: TGTGCCAGCAAGACGACAGGGGGTAACAATGAGCAGTTCTTC; CDR3: CASKTTGGNNEQFF
size: -; V: TRBV27; D: -; J: TRBJ2-3; DNA: TGTGCCAGCAGTTTAAGTGAACGAGATACGCAGTATTTT; CDR3: CASSLSERDTQYF